Presented here are 26 T cell receptor beta chains from one specimen sequenced in a study of shared clonotypes between healthy human individuals. Here immunoSEQ multiplex PCR was the method, and the copy in TCRdb shows in-frame clones only, minus some. The sample includes under 650,000 clones, 90% to 97% of them seen just once. Sample: naive CD4+ T cells sorted from blood. Stated subset: CD45RA+ positively selected. The receptors here all came from a woman younger than 45 in good health.

Here the CDR3 DNA reads TGCAGCGTTTCCGCGCGGGGTTCGAACACTGAAGCTTTCTTT. Amino acid sequence: CSVSARGSNTEAFF. The V gene is TRBV29-1, the J gene TRBJ1-1; D ambiguous. The CDR3 loop spans 14 amino acids. Germline V gene lookup returns CDR1 SQVTM and CDR2 ANQGSEA. V was clipped by 5 bases and J by 1 base, with 14 bases between them.

The genes are TRBV7-2 and TRBJ1-6; 10 bases fit TRBD1. Germline CDR1 SGHTA, CDR2 FQGNSA. This CDR3 is 15 amino acids long. With V trimmed by 5 bases and J by 8 bases, 6 bases remained unmatched. CDR3 residues: CASSAGQGSYSPLHF. CDR3 in DNA: TGTGCCAGCAGCGCGGGACAGGGGTCTTATTCACCCCTCCACTTT.

Only one count was recorded for this clone. The rearrangement joins TRBV11-3 to TRBJ1-3; the D gene is possibly TRBD1 (5 bases). The CDR3 runs 16 residues. Germline assignment: CDR1 SGHNT and CDR2 YENEEA. Trimming took off 2 bases at V and 2 bases at J, with 13 bases between the two ends. CDR3 DNA: TGTGCCAGCAGCTTATTAGGGGAGGTAACTGGAAACACCATATATTTT. This codes for CASSLLGEVTGNTIYF.

The CDR3 sequence is CASSLGGGGETQYF. As DNA, the CDR3 is TGTGCCAGCAGCTTAGGTGGGGGAGGAGAGACCCAGTACTTC. This chain joins TRBV7-7 and TRBJ2-5, with a possible D match to TRBD2 (6 bases). The V end lost 1 base, the J end lost 4 bases, and 10 bases lay between the germline ends. Germline CDR1 reads SSHAT; CDR2 reads FNYEAQ (reference sequence). This CDR3 region has 14 residues.

The chain couples TRBV28 to TRBJ2-7, with 11 positions matching TRBD2. Germline CDR1 MDHEN, CDR2 SYDVKM. V lost 8 bases and J lost 2; bases outside the gene matches: 17. The CDR3 is made up of 18 amino acids. The CDR3 loop is CASRNLAGGPPFAYEQYF. In DNA, the CDR3 is TGTGCCAGCCGAAATCTAGCGGGAGGTCCCCCATTCGCCTACGAGCAGTACTTC.

The rearrangement links TRBV4-1 to TRBJ2-7; D is perhaps TRBD2 (5 bases). The CDR3 extends over 15 amino acids. V lost 0 bases, J lost 5 bases, and 14 bases lay in between. CDR1 and CDR2 (germline): MGHRA, YSYEKL. The CDR3 sequence is CASSQDARGRHEQYF. The CDR3 region has the DNA TGCGCCAGCAGCCAAGATGCCCGGGGAAGACACGAGCAGTACTTC.

The chain joins TRBV4-1 to TRBJ1-6; 8 bases align to TRBD1. The germline gives CDR1 MGHRA, CDR2 YSYEKL. V trimming: 3 bases; J trimming: 6 bases; junction bases outside the gene matches: 7. The CDR3 has 16 residues. The CDR3 DNA reads as TGCGCCAGCAGCCAGCCCCGGGACAGGCGTAATTCACCCCTCCACTTT. Translated, it gives CASSQPRDRRNSPLHF.

The V call is TRBV19, the J call TRBJ1-5; D is unclear. Trimming took 3 bases from V and 2 from J, leaving 14 bases between them. The CDR3 spans 16 residues. Germline V gives CDR1 LNHDA, CDR2 SQIVND (reference sequence). The CDR3 DNA reads as TGTGCCAGTAGTATCTTTGCGGACTTGGGCAATCAGCCCCAGCATTTT. As protein: CASSIFADLGNQPQHF. The full variable domain, with the rest looked up from reference TRBV19 and TRBJ1-5, is DGGITQSPKYLFRKEGQNVTLSCEQNLNHDAMYWYRQDPGQGLRLIYYSQIVNDFQKGDIAEGYSVSREKKESFPLTVTSAQKNPTAFYLCASSIFADLGNQPQHFGDGTRLSIL.

This chain links TRBV18 with TRBJ1-1; D is unresolved. The V and J ends lost 3 bases and 4 bases respectively, with 12 bases between them. The CDR3 consists of 14 residues. Germline CDR1 and CDR2: KGHSH and LQKENI. CDR3 coding DNA: TGTGCCAGCTCACCTACCTCAGGTGGCACTGAAGCTTTCTTT. This codes for CASSPTSGGTEAFF.

V is TRBV7-9 and J is TRBJ2-7, with 11 bases identical to TRBD2. Germline V gives CDR1 SEHNR, CDR2 FQNEAQ (reference sequence). There are 19 residues in the CDR3. V was pared by 5 bases and J by 0 bases, with 15 bases of the junction left unmatched. The CDR3 DNA reads as TGTGCCAGCAGCGCGGCGTGGGGGGGGACTAGCGGTTCCTCCTACGAGCAGTACTTC. It yields the protein CASSAAWGGTSGSSYEQYF.

The chain employs TRBV9 and TRBJ2-2, with no clear D. V was trimmed by 4 bases and J by 1 base, leaving 11 bases between them. Germline V gene lookup returns CDR1 SGDLS and CDR2 YYNGEE. The CDR3 has 15 amino acids. As DNA, the CDR3 is TGTGCCAGCAGCTCCTGGCAGGAGAACACCGGGGAGCTGTTTTTT. Its translation: CASSSWQENTGELFF.

A word on this clone: Other DNA sequences of this sample code for an identical CDR3. V usage is TRBV19 and J usage is TRBJ1-5, with D uncertain. The germline gives CDR1 LNHDA, CDR2 SQIVND (reference sequence). The CDR3 contains 13 residues. Trimming shortened V by 3 bases and J by 1 base, and 4 bases separated the two germline ends. The CDR3 is CASSIASNQPQHF. CDR3 DNA: TGTGCCAGTAGTATTGCCAGCAATCAGCCCCAGCATTTT.

The rearrangement links TRBV19 to TRBJ2-3; 7 nucleotides line up with TRBD1. Unmatched junction bases numbered 6, after V lost 3 bases and J lost 0 bases. The CDR3 has 16 residues. Germline CDR1 reads LNHDA; CDR2 reads SQIVND (reference sequence). CDR3: CASSITRDSSTDTQYF. The CDR3 DNA is TGTGCCAGTAGTATTACTCGGGACAGCAGCACAGATACGCAGTATTTT.

The chain couples TRBV6-1 to TRBJ2-7, with 7 bases aligning to TRBD1. The CDR3 sequence is 11 residues long. The germline V gene has CDR1 MNHNS and CDR2 SASEGT. V lost 8 bases to trimming and J lost 4 bases; unmatched junction nucleotides: 2. CDR3 loop: CASSRGYEQYF. The DNA for the CDR3 is TGTGCCAGCTCCAGGGGGTACGAGCAGTACTTC.

The J gene is TRBJ1-2, the V gene TRBV27; 7 nucleotides agree with TRBD1. With 5 bases clipped from V and 5 bases from J, the junction kept 8 bases outside the gene matches. Germline CDR1 is MNHEY and CDR2 is SMNVEV (reference sequence). The CDR3 extends over 14 amino acids. CDR3 loop: CASSIRGQEYGYTF. The CDR3 nucleotides are TGTGCCAGCAGTATACGCGGACAGGAATATGGCTACACCTTC.

V usage is TRBV19 and J usage is TRBJ2-7, with a tentative D call TRBD1 (7 bases). Germline V gene sequence: CDR1 LNHDA, CDR2 SQIVND (reference sequence). The CDR3 is made up of 16 amino acids. The V end was cut by 4 bases, the J end by 0 bases, with 16 bases between. The CDR3: CASSNQGGTSSYEQYF. The CDR3 coding sequence is TGTGCCAGTAGTAACCAGGGGGGCACGAGCTCCTACGAGCAGTACTTC.

The rearrangement links TRBV28 to TRBJ1-1; 7 nucleotides align to TRBD1. V dropped 7 bases and J dropped 5; count of bases not matched to a gene: 13. Germline values: CDR1 MDHEN, CDR2 SYDVKM. This CDR3 spans 15 amino acids. The CDR3: CASTDGRTGRTEAFF. CDR3 DNA sequence: TGTGCCAGCACTGACGGCCGGACAGGCCGGACTGAAGCTTTCTTT.

The chain uses TRBV10-3 and TRBJ2-1; D tentatively fits TRBD1 or TRBD2 (6 bases each). The CDR3 is made up of 17 amino acids. Germline-derived CDR1 and CDR2 are ENHRY and SYGVKD. Between the trimmed V and J ends, which lost 0 bases and 2 bases, there was a span of 14 bases. The CDR3 reads CAISESTGGSTYNEQFF. DNA for the CDR3: TGTGCCATCAGTGAGTCGACCGGGGGCTCAACCTACAATGAGCAGTTCTTC.

J is TRBJ2-7 and V is TRBV4-1; D possibly corresponds to TRBD2 (6 bases). V gave up 4 bases and J gave up 3 bases, with 16 bases separating them. CDR3 size: 15 residues. The germline gives CDR1 MGHRA, CDR2 YSYEKL. CDR3 in amino acids: CASSLQSGLFYEQYF. CDR3 sequence (DNA): TGCGCCAGCAGCCTGCAAAGTGGACTATTCTACGAGCAGTACTTC.

In its sample, this clone was seen once. V gene TRBV11-3 combines with J gene TRBJ2-7, with 7 positions matching TRBD1. The CDR3 totals 13 residues. The V gene's germline CDR1 is SGHNT and CDR2 YENEEA. V gave up 4 bases and J gave up 5 bases; unmatched junction bases: 5. CDR3 bases: TGTGCCAGCAGCTCCCGACAGGGAGACGAGCAGTACTTC. Amino acids: CASSSRQGDEQYF.

The genes are TRBV27 and TRBJ2-5; D assignment may be TRBD1 or TRBD2 (5 bases each). The DNA end is more similar to TRBJ2-7, so the J call may be wrong. CDR1 and CDR2 (germline): MNHEY, SMNVEV (reference sequence). The CDR3 is made up of 13 amino acids. The CDR3 region is CASSRIRENEQYF. CDR3 DNA sequence: TGTGCCAGCAGTCGAATCAGGGAGAACGAGCAGTACTTC.

The genes are TRBV27 and TRBJ2-2; 12 positions agree with TRBD2. The CDR3 loop spans 16 amino acids. The V and J ends lost 5 bases and 5 bases, in that order; junction bases with no gene match: 6. Germline V lookup: CDR1 MNHEY, CDR2 SMNVEV (reference sequence). The CDR3 is CASSALAGGQTGELFF. CDR3 DNA: TGTGCCAGCAGTGCACTAGCGGGAGGCCAAACCGGGGAGCTGTTTTTT.

This rearrangement joins TRBV28 to TRBJ1-3; weak D call: TRBD1 (6 bases). Germline V gene sequence: CDR1 MDHEN, CDR2 SYDVKM. The CDR3 length is 15 residues. Trimming removed 6 bases from V and 2 bases from J, with 14 bases in between. The CDR3 loop is CASSPTQGTGNTIYF. For the CDR3, the DNA is TGTGCCAGCAGCCCGACCCAGGGGACTGGAAACACCATATATTTT.

The rearrangement joins TRBV7-9 to TRBJ1-5; D unresolved. Germline values: CDR1 SEHNR, CDR2 FQNEAQ (reference sequence). The CDR3 extends over 12 amino acids. V was cut by 5 bases and J by 6 bases, with 8 bases left in between. Here the CDR3 reads CASSQGFQPQHF. The CDR3 nucleotides read TGTGCCAGCAGCCAAGGTTTTCAGCCCCAGCATTTT.

The chain has TRBV28 and TRBJ2-7; D gene uncertain. In germline, CDR1 is MDHEN, CDR2 SYDVKM. V lost 1 base to trimming and J lost 5 bases, with 15 bases between them. The CDR3 contains 15 residues. Here the CDR3 reads CASSLFVRQVHEQYF. As DNA, the CDR3 is TGTGCCAGCAGTTTATTCGTCAGGCAGGTCCACGAGCAGTACTTC.

The rearrangement links TRBV5-1 to TRBJ2-5; D is tentatively TRBD1 or TRBD2 (5 bases each). There are 15 residues in the CDR3. Looked up from germline, CDR1 is SGHRS and CDR2 is YFSETQ. The V end was cut by 4 bases, the J end by 4 bases, with 17 bases between. CDR3 loop: CASSPHRDVSETQYF. In nucleotides, the CDR3 is TGCGCCAGCAGCCCCCACCGGGACGTTTCAGAGACCCAGTACTTC.